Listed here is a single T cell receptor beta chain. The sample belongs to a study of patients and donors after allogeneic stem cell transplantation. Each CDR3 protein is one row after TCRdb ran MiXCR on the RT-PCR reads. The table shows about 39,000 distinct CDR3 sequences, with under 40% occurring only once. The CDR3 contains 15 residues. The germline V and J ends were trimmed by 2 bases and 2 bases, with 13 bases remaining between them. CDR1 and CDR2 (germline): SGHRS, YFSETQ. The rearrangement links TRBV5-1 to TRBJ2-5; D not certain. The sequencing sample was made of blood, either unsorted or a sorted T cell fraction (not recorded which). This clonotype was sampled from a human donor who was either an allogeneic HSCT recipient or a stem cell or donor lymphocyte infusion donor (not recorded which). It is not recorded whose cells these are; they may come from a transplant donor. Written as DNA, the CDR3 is TGCGCCAGCAGCTTCTCCAAGACGATACAAGAGACCCAGTACTTC. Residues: CASSFSKTIQETQYF.